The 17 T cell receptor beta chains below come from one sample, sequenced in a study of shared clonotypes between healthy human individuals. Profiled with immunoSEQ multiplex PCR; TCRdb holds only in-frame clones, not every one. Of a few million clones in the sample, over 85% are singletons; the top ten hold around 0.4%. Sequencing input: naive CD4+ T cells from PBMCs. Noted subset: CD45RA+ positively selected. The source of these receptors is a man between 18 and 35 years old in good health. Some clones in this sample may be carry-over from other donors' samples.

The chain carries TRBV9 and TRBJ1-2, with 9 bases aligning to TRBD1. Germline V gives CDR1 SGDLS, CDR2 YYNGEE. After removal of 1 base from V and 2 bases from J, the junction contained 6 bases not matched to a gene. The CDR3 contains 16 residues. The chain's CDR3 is CASSVRPGTGNYGYTF. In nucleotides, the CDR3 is TGTGCCAGCAGCGTAAGGCCTGGGACAGGGAACTATGGCTACACCTTC.

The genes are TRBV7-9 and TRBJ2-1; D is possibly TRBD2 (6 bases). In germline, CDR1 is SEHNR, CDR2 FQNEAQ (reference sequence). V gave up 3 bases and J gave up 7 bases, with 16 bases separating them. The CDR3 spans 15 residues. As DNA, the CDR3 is TGTGCCAGCAGCTTTGAAGGACTACCAAGGAATGAGCAGTTCTTC. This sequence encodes CASSFEGLPRNEQFF.

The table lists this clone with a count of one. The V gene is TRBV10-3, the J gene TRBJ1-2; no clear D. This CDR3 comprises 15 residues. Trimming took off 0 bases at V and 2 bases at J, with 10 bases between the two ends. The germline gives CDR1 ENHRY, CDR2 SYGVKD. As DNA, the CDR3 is TGTGCCATCAGTGAGTCAGAGGGAAGGAACTATGGCTACACCTTC. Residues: CAISESEGRNYGYTF.

The CDR3, as DNA: TGCGCCAGCCGGTATAGTGGCAGCCAGAACACTGAAGCTTTCTTT. Encoded protein: CASRYSGSQNTEAFF. The J gene is TRBJ1-1, the V gene TRBV5-1; D unresolved. Trimming took 7 bases from V and 1 from J, leaving 17 bases between them. CDR3 length: 15 amino acids. Germline V gene data show CDR1 as SGHRS and CDR2 as YFSETQ.

The CDR3 loop reads CASSQGRTQEIYSNQPQHF. CDR3 in DNA: TGTGCCAGCAGCCAAGGAAGGACACAGGAGATATATAGCAATCAGCCCCAGCATTTT. The gene calls are TRBV4-2 and TRBJ1-5; D perhaps matches TRBD1 (5 bases). Per the germline V gene, CDR1 is LGHNA and CDR2 is YNFKEQ. Trimming removed 1 base at V and 0 bases at J, with 19 bases between. The CDR3 is 19 residues long.

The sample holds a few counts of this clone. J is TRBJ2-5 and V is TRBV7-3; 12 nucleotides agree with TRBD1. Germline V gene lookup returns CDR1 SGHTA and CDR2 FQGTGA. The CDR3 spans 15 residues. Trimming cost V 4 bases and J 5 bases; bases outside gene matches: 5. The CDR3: CASSSGTGGLETQYF. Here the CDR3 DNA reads TGTGCCAGCAGCTCCGGGACAGGGGGCCTGGAGACCCAGTACTTC. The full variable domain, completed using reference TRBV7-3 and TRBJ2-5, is GAGVSQTPSNKVTEKGKYVELRCDPISGHTALYWYRQSLGQGPEFLIYFQGTGAADDSGLPNDRFFAVRPEGSVSTLKIQRTERGDSAVYLCASSSGTGGLETQYFGPGTRLLVL.

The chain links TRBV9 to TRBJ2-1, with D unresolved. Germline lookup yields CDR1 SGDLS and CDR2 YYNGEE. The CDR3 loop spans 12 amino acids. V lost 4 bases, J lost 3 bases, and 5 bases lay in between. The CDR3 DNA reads TGTGCCAGCAGCCCGAGCTACAATGAGCAGTTCTTC. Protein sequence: CASSPSYNEQFF.

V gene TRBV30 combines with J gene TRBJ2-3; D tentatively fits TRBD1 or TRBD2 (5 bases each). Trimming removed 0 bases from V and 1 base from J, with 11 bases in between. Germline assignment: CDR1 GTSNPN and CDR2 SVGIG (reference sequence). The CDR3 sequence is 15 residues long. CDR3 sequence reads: CAWSVTPGRTDTQYF. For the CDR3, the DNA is TGTGCCTGGAGTGTCACCCCGGGACGCACAGATACGCAGTATTTT.

As DNA, the CDR3 is TGCGCCAGCCGATCCGGGGGGTTTACGCCCCAGCATTTT. As protein: CASRSGGFTPQHF. The chain uses TRBV10-1 and TRBJ1-5; possible D gene TRBD1, 5 bases. V was clipped by 8 bases and J by 9 bases, with 17 bases between them. CDR1 WNHNN and CDR2 SYGVQD come from the germline V gene (reference sequence). This CDR3 spans 13 amino acids.

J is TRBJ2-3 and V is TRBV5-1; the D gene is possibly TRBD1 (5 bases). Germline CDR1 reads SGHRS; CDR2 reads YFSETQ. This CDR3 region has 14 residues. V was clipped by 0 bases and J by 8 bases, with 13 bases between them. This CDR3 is CASSLAMQGATQYF. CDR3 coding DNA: TGCGCCAGCAGCTTGGCCATGCAGGGTGCTACGCAGTATTTT. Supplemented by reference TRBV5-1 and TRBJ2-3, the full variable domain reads KAGVTQTPRYLIKTRGQQVTLSCSPISGHRSVSWYQQTPGQGLQFLFEYFSETQRNKGNFPGRFSGRQFSNSRSEMNVSTLELGDSALYLCASSLAMQGATQYFGPGTRLTVL.

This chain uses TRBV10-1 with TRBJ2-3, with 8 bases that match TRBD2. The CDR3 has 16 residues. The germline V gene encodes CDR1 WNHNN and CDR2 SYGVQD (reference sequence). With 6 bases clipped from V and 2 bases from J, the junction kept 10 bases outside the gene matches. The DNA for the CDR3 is TGCGCCAGCAGCCCTGAGGGACTAGGGGACACAGATACGCAGTATTTT. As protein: CASSPEGLGDTDTQYF.

For the CDR3, the DNA is TGCGCCAGCAGCCAAGAACGGTGGGTAGCGGGAGGCACAGATACGCAGTATTTT. Translating gives CASSQERWVAGGTDTQYF. The V call is TRBV4-1, the J call TRBJ2-3; 9 positions agree with TRBD2. This CDR3 has 18 residues. CDR1 MGHRA and CDR2 YSYEKL come from the germline V gene. Trimming at V came to 0 bases and at J to 1 base, leaving 8 bases not matched to a gene.

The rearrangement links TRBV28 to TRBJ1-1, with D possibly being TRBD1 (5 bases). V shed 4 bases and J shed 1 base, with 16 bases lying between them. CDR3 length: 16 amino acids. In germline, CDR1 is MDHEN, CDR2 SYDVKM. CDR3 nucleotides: TGTGCCAGCAGTTCGCAGTTGGGACTGGCGAACACTGAAGCTTTCTTT. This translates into CASSSQLGLANTEAFF.

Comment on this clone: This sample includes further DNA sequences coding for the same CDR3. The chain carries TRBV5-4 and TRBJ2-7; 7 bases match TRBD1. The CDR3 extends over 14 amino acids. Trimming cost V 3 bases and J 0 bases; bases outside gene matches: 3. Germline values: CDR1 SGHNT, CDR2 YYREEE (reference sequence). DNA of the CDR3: TGTGCCAGCAGCTCCCGGGACAGCTCCTACGAGCAGTACTTC. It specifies CASSSRDSSYEQYF.

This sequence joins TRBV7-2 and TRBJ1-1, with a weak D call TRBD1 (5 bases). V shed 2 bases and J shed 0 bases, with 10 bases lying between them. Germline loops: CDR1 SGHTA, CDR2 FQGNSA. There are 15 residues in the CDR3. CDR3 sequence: CASSLRTIMNTEAFF. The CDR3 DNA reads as TGTGCCAGCAGCTTACGGACAATCATGAACACTGAAGCTTTCTTT.

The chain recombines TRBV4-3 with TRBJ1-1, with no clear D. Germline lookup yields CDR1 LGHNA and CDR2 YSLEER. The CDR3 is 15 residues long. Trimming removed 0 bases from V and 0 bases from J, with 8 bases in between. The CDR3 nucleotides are TGCGCCAGCAGCCAAGATCGTTGGGTGAACACTGAAGCTTTCTTT. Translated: CASSQDRWVNTEAFF.

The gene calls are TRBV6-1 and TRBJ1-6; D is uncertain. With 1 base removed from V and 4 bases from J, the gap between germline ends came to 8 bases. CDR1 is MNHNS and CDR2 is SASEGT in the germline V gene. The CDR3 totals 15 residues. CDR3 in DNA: TGTGCCAGCAGTGAAGGCAGGACTTATAATTCACCCCTCCACTTT. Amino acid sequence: CASSEGRTYNSPLHF.